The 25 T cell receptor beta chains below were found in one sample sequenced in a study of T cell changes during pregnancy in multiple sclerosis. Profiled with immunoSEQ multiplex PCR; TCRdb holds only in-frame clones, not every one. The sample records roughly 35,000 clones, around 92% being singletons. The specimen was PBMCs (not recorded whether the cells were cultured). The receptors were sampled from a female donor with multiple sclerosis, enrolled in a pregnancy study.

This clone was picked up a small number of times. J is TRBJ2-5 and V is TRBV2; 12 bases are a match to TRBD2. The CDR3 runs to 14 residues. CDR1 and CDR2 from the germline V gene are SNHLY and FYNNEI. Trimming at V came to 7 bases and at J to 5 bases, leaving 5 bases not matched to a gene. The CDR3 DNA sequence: TGTGCCAGCAATCTAGCGGGAGGGGATGAGACCCAGTACTTC. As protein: CASNLAGGDETQYF. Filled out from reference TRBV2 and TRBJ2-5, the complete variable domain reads EPEVTQTPSHQVTQMGQEVILRCVPISNHLYFYWYRQILGQKVEFLVSFYNNEISEKSEIFDDQFSVERPDGSNFTLKIRSTKLEDSAMYFCASNLAGGDETQYFGPGTRLLVL.

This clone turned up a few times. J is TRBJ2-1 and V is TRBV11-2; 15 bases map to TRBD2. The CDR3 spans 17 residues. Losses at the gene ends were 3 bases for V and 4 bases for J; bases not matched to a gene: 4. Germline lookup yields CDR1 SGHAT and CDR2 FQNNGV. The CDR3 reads CASSLGLAGGRYNEQFF. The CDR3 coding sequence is TGTGCCAGCAGCTTGGGACTAGCGGGAGGTCGGTACAATGAGCAGTTCTTC.

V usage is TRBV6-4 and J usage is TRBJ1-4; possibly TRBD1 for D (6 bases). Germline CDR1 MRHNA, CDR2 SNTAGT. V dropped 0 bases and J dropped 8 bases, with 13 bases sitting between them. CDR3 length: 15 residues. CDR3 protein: CASSDSIRGGEKLFF. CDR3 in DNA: TGTGCCAGCAGTGACTCTATCAGGGGAGGCGAAAAACTGTTTTTT.

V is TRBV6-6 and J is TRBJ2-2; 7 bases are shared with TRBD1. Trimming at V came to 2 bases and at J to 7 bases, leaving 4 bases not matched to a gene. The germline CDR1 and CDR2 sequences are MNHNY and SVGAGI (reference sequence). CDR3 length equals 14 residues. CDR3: CASSYDRADGELFF. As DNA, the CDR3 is TGTGCCAGCAGTTACGACAGGGCGGACGGGGAGCTGTTTTTT.

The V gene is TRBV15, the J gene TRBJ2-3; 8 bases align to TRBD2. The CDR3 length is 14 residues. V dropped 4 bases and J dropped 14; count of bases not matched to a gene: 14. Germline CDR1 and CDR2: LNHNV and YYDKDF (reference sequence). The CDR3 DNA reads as TGTGCCACCAGCATACCAGTAAGGAGCGGGAGTTTGTATTTT. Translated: CATSIPVRSGSLYF. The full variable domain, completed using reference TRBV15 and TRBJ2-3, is DAMVIQNPRYQVTQFGKPVTLSCSQTLNHNVMYWYQQKSSQAPKLLFHYYDKDFNNEADTPDNFQSRRPNTSFCFLDIRSPGLGDTAMYLCATSIPVRSGSLYFGPGTRLTVL.

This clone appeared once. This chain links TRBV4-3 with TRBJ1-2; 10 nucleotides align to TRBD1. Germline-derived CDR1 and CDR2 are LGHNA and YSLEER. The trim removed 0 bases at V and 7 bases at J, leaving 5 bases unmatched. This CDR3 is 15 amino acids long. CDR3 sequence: CASSQDYGTGAGYTF. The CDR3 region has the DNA TGCGCCAGCAGCCAAGATTACGGGACAGGGGCTGGCTACACCTTC.

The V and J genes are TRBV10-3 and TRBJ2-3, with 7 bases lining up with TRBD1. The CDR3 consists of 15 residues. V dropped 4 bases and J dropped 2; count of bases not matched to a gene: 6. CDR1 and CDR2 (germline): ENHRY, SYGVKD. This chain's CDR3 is CAISGRDSLTDTQYF. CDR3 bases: TGTGCCATCAGTGGCCGGGACAGCCTCACAGATACGCAGTATTTT.

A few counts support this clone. The chain's CDR3 is CASSLETGRAGEQYF. The DNA of the CDR3 is TGTGCCAGCAGCTTGGAAACCGGGAGGGCCGGCGAGCAGTACTTC. This sequence joins TRBV5-8 and TRBJ2-7; 8 bases map to TRBD2. The CDR3 contains 15 residues. Per the germline V gene, CDR1 is SGHTS and CDR2 is YDEGEE. V dropped 0 bases and J dropped 6; count of bases not matched to a gene: 8.

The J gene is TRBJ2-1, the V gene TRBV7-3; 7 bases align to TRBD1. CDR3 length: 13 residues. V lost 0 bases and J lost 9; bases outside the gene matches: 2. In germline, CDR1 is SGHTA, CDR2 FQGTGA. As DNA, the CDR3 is TGTGCCAGCAGCTTAACAGGGGGCAGTGAGCAGTTCTTC. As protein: CASSLTGGSEQFF.

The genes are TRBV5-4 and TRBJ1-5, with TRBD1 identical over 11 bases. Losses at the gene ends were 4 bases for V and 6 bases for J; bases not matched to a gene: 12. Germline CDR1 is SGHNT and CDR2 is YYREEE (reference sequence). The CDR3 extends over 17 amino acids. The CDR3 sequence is CASSPLATGTGGQPQHF. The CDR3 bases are TGTGCCAGCAGCCCCTTGGCGACCGGGACAGGGGGTCAGCCCCAGCATTTT.

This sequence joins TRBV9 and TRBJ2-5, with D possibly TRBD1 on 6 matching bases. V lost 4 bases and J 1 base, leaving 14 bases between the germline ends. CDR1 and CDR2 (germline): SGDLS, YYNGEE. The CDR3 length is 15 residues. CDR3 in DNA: TGTGCCAGCAGCCCGTCCTGGGGGCCCCAAGAGACCCAGTACTTC. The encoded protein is CASSPSWGPQETQYF. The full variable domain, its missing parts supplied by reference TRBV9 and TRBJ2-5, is DSGVTQTPKHLITATGQRVTLRCSPRSGDLSVYWYQQSLDQGLQFLIQYYNGEERAKGNILERFSAQQFPDLHSELNLSSLELGDSALYFCASSPSWGPQETQYFGPGTRLLVL.

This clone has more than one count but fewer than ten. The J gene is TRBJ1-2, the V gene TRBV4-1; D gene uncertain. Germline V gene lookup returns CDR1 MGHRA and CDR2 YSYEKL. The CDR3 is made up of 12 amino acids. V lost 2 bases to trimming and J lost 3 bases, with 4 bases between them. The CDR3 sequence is CASSQSDYGYTF. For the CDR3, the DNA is TGCGCCAGCAGCCAATCGGACTATGGCTACACCTTC.

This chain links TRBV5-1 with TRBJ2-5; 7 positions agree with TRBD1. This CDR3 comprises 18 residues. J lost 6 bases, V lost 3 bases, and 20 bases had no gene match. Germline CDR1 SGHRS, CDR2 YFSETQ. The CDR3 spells CASSSGSLTGPGVKTQYF. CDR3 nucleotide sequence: TGCGCCAGCAGCTCGGGAAGCCTGACAGGGCCAGGGGTGAAGACCCAGTACTTC.

CDR3 in amino acids: CASSLGPGGSTDTQYF. Written as DNA, the CDR3 is TGTGCCAGCAGCTTAGGTCCCGGCGGGAGTACAGATACGCAGTATTTT. This chain uses TRBV7-3 with TRBJ2-3, with 7 bases identical to TRBD2. V shed 2 bases, J shed 3 bases, and the junction held 8 bases outside the gene matches. CDR3 size: 16 residues. Germline assignment: CDR1 SGHTA and CDR2 FQGTGA.

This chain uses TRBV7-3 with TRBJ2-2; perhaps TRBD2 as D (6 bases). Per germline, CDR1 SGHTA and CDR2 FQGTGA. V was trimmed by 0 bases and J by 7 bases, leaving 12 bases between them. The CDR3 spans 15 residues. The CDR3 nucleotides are TGTGCCAGCAGCTTAACCGGGGGAATAGGCGGGGAGCTGTTTTTT. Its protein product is CASSLTGGIGGELFF.

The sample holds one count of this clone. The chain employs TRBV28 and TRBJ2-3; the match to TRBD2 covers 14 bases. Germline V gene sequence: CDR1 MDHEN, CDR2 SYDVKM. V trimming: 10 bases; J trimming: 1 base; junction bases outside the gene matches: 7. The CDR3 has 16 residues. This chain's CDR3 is CAIRLAGGPGTDTQYF. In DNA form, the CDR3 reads TGTGCCATCAGACTAGCGGGAGGGCCGGGCACAGATACGCAGTATTTT.

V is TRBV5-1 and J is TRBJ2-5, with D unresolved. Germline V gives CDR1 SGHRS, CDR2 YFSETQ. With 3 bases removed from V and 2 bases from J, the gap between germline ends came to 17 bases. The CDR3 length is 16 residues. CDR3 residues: CASSSAIQQGQETQYF. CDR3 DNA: TGCGCCAGCAGCTCGGCCATACAGCAAGGACAAGAGACCCAGTACTTC.

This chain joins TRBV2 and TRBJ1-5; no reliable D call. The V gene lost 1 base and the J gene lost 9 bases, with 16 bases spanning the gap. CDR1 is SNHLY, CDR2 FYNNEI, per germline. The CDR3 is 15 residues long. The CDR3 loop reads CASSEGSGPTRPQHF. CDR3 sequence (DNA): TGTGCCAGCAGTGAAGGCTCCGGGCCCACTCGGCCCCAGCATTTT.

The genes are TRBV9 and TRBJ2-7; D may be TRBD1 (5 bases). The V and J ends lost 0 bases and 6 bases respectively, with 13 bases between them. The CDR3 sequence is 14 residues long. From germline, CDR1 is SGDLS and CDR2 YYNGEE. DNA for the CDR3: TGTGCCAGCAGCGTAGGGGGCAGGGCAAGCGAGCAGTACTTC. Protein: CASSVGGRASEQYF. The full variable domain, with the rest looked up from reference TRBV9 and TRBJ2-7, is DSGVTQTPKHLITATGQRVTLRCSPRSGDLSVYWYQQSLDQGLQFLIQYYNGEERAKGNILERFSAQQFPDLHSELNLSSLELGDSALYFCASSVGGRASEQYFGPGTRLTVT.

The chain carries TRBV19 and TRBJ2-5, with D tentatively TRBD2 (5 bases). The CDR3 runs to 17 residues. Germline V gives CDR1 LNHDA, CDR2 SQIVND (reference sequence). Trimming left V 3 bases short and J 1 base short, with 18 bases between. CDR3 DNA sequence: TGTGCCAGTAGTATGAGCGGCAGCCTTTTGGGCCAAGAGACCCAGTACTTC. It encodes CASSMSGSLLGQETQYF. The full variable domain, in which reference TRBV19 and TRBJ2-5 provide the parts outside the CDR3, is DGGITQSPKYLFRKEGQNVTLSCEQNLNHDAMYWYRQDPGQGLRLIYYSQIVNDFQKGDIAEGYSVSREKKESFPLTVTSAQKNPTAFYLCASSMSGSLLGQETQYFGPGTRLLVL.

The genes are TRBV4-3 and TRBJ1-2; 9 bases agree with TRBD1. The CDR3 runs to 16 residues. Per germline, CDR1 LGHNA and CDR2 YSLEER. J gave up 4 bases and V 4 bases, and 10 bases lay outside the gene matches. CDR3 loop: CASSPKFGQGTYGYTF. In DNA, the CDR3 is TGCGCCAGCAGCCCAAAATTCGGACAGGGGACCTATGGCTACACCTTC.

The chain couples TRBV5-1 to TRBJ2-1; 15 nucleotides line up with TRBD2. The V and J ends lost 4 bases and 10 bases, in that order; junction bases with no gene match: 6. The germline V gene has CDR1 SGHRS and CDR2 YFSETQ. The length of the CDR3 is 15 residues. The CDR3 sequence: CASSPGLAGGREQFF. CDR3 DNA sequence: TGCGCCAGCAGCCCGGGACTAGCGGGAGGTCGGGAGCAGTTCTTC.

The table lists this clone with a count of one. The CDR3 protein is CSVDSGNTEAFF. DNA of the CDR3: TGCAGCGTTGATTCGGGGAACACTGAAGCTTTCTTT. V and J are TRBV29-1 and TRBJ1-1; D is unclear. There are 12 residues in the CDR3. Trimming took off 3 bases at V and 1 base at J, with 6 bases between the two ends. Germline assignment: CDR1 SQVTM and CDR2 ANQGSEA.

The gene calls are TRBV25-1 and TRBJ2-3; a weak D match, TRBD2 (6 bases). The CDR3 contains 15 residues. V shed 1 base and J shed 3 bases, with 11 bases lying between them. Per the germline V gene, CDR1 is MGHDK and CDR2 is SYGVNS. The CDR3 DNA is TGTGCCAGCAGTGAATTGGGGGGTAGGACAGATACGCAGTATTTT. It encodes CASSELGGRTDTQYF.

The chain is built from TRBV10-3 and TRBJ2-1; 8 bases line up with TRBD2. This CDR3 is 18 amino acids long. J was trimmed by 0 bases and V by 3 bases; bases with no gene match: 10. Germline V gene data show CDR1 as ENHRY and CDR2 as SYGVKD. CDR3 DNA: TGTGCCATCAGTGATATCGTAGCGGGACCCCTCTCCTACAATGAGCAGTTCTTC. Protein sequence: CAISDIVAGPLSYNEQFF.